Each of the 9 T cell receptor beta chains below was sequenced from the same sample in a study of blood T cell repertoires in COVID-19. The assay was immunoSEQ multiplex PCR, and TCRdb's table has in-frame clones only and misses some. Of nearly 300,000 clones in the sample, about 87% were seen once. Sequencing input: peripheral blood. Receptors were obtained from a woman younger than 45 who had recovered from COVID-19.

The chain couples TRBV7-9 to TRBJ2-5; 7 bases align to TRBD1. Germline CDR1 and CDR2: SEHNR and FQNEAQ (reference sequence). This CDR3 region has 14 residues. V shed 5 bases, J shed 2 bases, and the junction held 5 bases outside the gene matches. CDR3: CASSPQGQQETQYF. The DNA for the CDR3 is TGTGCCAGCAGCCCTCAGGGACAGCAAGAGACCCAGTACTTC.

This chain connects TRBV3-1 (or the pseudogene TRBV3-2) to TRBJ2-5; maybe TRBD2 (5 bases). Trimming took 1 base from V and 2 from J, leaving 11 bases between them. Germline assignment: CDR1 LGHDT and CDR2 YNNKEL (reference sequence). This CDR3 has 15 residues. CDR3 in DNA: TGTGCCAGCAGCCAAGCGGAGCGGCCTCAAGAGACCCAGTACTTC. Translating it yields CASSQAERPQETQYF.

This chain connects TRBV6-4 to TRBJ2-3; 9 bases agree with TRBD2. CDR3 size: 16 residues. The germline V gene has CDR1 MRHNA and CDR2 SNTAGT. With V trimmed by 0 bases and J by 7 bases, 8 bases remained unmatched. The CDR3, as DNA: TGTGCCAGCAGTGACTCGGCGCGGGGGGGCCTAAATACGCAGTATTTT. Its translation is CASSDSARGGLNTQYF.

The rearrangement uses TRBV28 and TRBJ1-6; 12 bases are shared with TRBD1. The length of the CDR3 is 20 residues. The germline CDR1 and CDR2 sequences are MDHEN and SYDVKM. V gave up 1 base and J gave up 8 bases; unmatched junction bases: 15. This chain's CDR3 is CASSLFRRLPGQGADSPLHF. The CDR3 nucleotides read TGTGCCAGCAGTTTATTCAGGCGACTCCCGGGACAGGGGGCGGATTCACCCCTCCACTTT.

The V gene is TRBV7-9, the J gene TRBJ1-1, with 7 positions matching TRBD1. V lost 0 bases to trimming and J lost 5 bases; unmatched junction nucleotides: 3. This CDR3 is 14 amino acids long. In germline, CDR1 is SEHNR, CDR2 FQNEAQ (reference sequence). CDR3 sequence reads: CASSLAGGATEAFF. CDR3 nucleotide sequence: TGTGCCAGCAGCTTAGCAGGGGGCGCGACTGAAGCTTTCTTT.

The rearrangement joins TRBV7-2 to TRBJ2-2, with a possible D match to TRBD2 (6 bases). Trimming stripped 1 base from V and 9 bases from J, with 12 bases between. Germline values: CDR1 SGHTA, CDR2 FQGNSA. This CDR3 contains 14 residues. CDR3 in amino acids: CASSLVEGSRELFF. In DNA form, the CDR3 reads TGTGCCAGCAGCTTAGTGGAGGGGAGCCGGGAGCTGTTTTTT.

The rearrangement uses TRBV29-1 and TRBJ1-1; D remains unclear. This CDR3 spans 12 amino acids. Deletions cut 4 bases from V and 8 bases from J, with 14 bases between. From germline, CDR1 is SQVTM and CDR2 ANQGSEA. CDR3 sequence: CSVVRMPREAFF. The CDR3 DNA reads TGCAGCGTTGTGAGGATGCCTCGGGAAGCTTTCTTT.

This chain connects TRBV7-9 to TRBJ1-5; 7 bases map to TRBD1. Germline lookup yields CDR1 SEHNR and CDR2 FQNEAQ (reference sequence). The CDR3 has 16 amino acids. With V trimmed by 4 bases and J by 7 bases, 13 bases remained unmatched. CDR3 coding DNA: TGTGCCAGCAGCTCCTATGGTCGAGGGGGCGGACAGCCCCAGCATTTT. Amino acid sequence: CASSSYGRGGGQPQHF.

The rearrangement joins TRBV24-1 to TRBJ1-2; 9 nucleotides align to TRBD1. The CDR3 has 14 residues. Germline V lookup: CDR1 KGHDR, CDR2 SFDVKD. The ends lost 3 bases at V and 7 bases at J; junction bases unmatched: 5. Written as DNA, the CDR3 is TGTGCCACCAGTGATCTGGGACAGGGAGGTGGCTACACCTTC. Translated, it gives CATSDLGQGGGYTF.